What follows are 25 T cell receptor beta chains derived from one specimen sequenced in a study of CD8+ T cells in alopecia areata. Reverse transcribed after extraction, RNA yielded cDNA as the sequencing template. Assay used: immunoSEQ multiplex PCR; TCRdb lists only in-frame clones, some missing. The repertoire consists of approximately 150,000 clones, with 55% occurring once and the leading ten covering 4.5% to 5%. The sample consisted of CD4+ T cells sorted from blood. These TCRs come from a human donor in good health.

This sequence joins TRBV10-3 and TRBJ1-1; unclear D gene. Germline CDR1 ENHRY, CDR2 SYGVKD. V was cut by 6 bases and J by 2 bases, with 10 bases left in between. CDR3 length equals 13 residues. The CDR3 is CAIRRTSNTEAFF. The DNA of the CDR3 is TGTGCCATCAGACGAACCTCCAACACTGAAGCTTTCTTT.

This clone was observed a handful of times. The V and J genes are TRBV18 and TRBJ1-2; 8 nucleotides agree with TRBD1. The length of the CDR3 is 14 residues. From germline, CDR1 is KGHSH and CDR2 LQKENI. Losses at the gene ends were 3 bases for V and 7 bases for J; bases not matched to a gene: 7. CDR3 sequence reads: CASSPMDREGGYTF. The CDR3, as DNA: TGTGCCAGCTCACCTATGGACAGGGAAGGTGGCTACACCTTC.

In nucleotides, the CDR3 is TGTGCCAGCAGTTTTTTGACCGGCCCATACACTGAAGCTTTCTTT. This translates into CASSFLTGPYTEAFF. The chain has TRBV27 and TRBJ1-1; D gene unclear. Trimming stripped 3 bases from V and 3 bases from J, with 14 bases between. The CDR3 sequence is 15 residues long. CDR1 and CDR2 from the germline V gene are MNHEY and SMNVEV (reference sequence).

This chain uses TRBV28 with TRBJ2-7, with D unclear. The CDR3 loop spans 12 amino acids. In germline, CDR1 is MDHEN, CDR2 SYDVKM. V lost 6 bases, J lost 7 bases, and 13 bases lay in between. The CDR3 protein is CASRLEFGEQYF. The CDR3 region has the DNA TGTGCCAGCAGATTGGAGTTCGGAGAGCAGTACTTC. Full variable domain (outside the CDR3, taken from reference TRBV28 and TRBJ2-7): DVKVTQSSRYLVKRTGEKVFLECVQDMDHENMFWYRQDPGLGLRLIYFSYDVKMKEKGDIPEGYSVSREKKERFSLILESASTNQTSMYLCASRLEFGEQYFGPGTRLTVT.

This clone was seen only a few times. The V gene is TRBV5-1, the J gene TRBJ2-5; the match to TRBD2 covers 10 bases. J lost 5 bases, V lost 4 bases, and 14 bases had no gene match. In germline, CDR1 is SGHRS, CDR2 YFSETQ. This CDR3 spans 17 amino acids. CDR3 amino acids: CASSILPSGSQFETQYF. CDR3 DNA: TGCGCCAGCAGCATCCTTCCTAGCGGGAGCCAGTTTGAGACCCAGTACTTC.

This chain links TRBV5-4 with TRBJ2-2; no reliable D call. The CDR3 has 15 amino acids. CDR1 and CDR2 from the germline V gene are SGHNT and YYREEE (reference sequence). Deletions cut 2 bases from V and 0 bases from J, with 8 bases between. CDR3 protein: CASSLGLSNTGELFF. For the CDR3, the DNA is TGTGCCAGCAGCTTAGGGCTGTCGAACACCGGGGAGCTGTTTTTT.

This clone was observed a few times. The rearrangement uses TRBV27 and TRBJ2-1; D gene ambiguous. V lost 6 bases to trimming and J lost 5 bases, with 11 bases between them. The CDR3 length is 13 residues. Germline CDR1 is MNHEY and CDR2 is SMNVEV (reference sequence). CDR3 DNA sequence: TGTGCCAGCAGGAACCTATTAGACAATGAGCAGTTCTTC. Amino acids: CASRNLLDNEQFF.

V is TRBV28 and J is TRBJ2-7; D unclear. The V end was cut by 4 bases, the J end by 0 bases, with 16 bases between. The germline V gene has CDR1 MDHEN and CDR2 SYDVKM. The CDR3 is 16 residues long. CDR3 nucleotide sequence: TGTGCCAGCAGTTCCCTGAGAGCGAAGAGCTCCTACGAGCAGTACTTC. Translation: CASSSLRAKSSYEQYF. Full variable domain (outside the CDR3, taken from reference TRBV28 and TRBJ2-7): DVKVTQSSRYLVKRTGEKVFLECVQDMDHENMFWYRQDPGLGLRLIYFSYDVKMKEKGDIPEGYSVSREKKERFSLILESASTNQTSMYLCASSSLRAKSSYEQYFGPGTRLTVT.

J is TRBJ2-2 and V is TRBV30, with D perhaps matching TRBD1 (5 bases). CDR1 is GTSNPN and CDR2 is SVGIG in the germline V gene (reference sequence). This CDR3 has 12 residues. V was shortened by 5 bases and J by 2 bases, with 6 bases between the two germline ends. CDR3 DNA: TGTGCCTGGGGGGCCAACACCGGGGAGCTGTTTTTT. It encodes CAWGANTGELFF.

The J gene is TRBJ2-3, the V gene TRBV7-8; TRBD2 is a possible D gene (6 bases). V gave up 3 bases and J gave up 5 bases, with 12 bases separating them. The CDR3 contains 14 residues. In germline, CDR1 is SGHVS, CDR2 FQNEAQ. The CDR3 sequence is CASSLGGTGDTQYF. The CDR3 DNA sequence: TGTGCCAGCAGCTTGGGGGGAACGGGAGATACGCAGTATTTT.

This rearrangement joins TRBV20-1 to TRBJ2-1, with D hard to call. Trimming left V 3 bases short and J 5 bases short, with 5 bases between. CDR1 and CDR2 from the germline V gene are DFQATT and SNEGSKA (reference sequence). This CDR3 has 11 residues. In DNA form, the CDR3 reads TGCAGTGCTAGCGATAACAATGAGCAGTTCTTC. Translating gives CSASDNNEQFF.

J is TRBJ2-3 and V is TRBV30; no clear D. The CDR3 runs 15 residues. V was cut by 3 bases and J by 0 bases, with 13 bases left in between. CDR1 GTSNPN and CDR2 SVGIG come from the germline V gene (reference sequence). The CDR3 nucleotides are TGTGCCTGGAGCTACGGCGGAACAAGCACAGATACGCAGTATTTT. Protein sequence: CAWSYGGTSTDTQYF.

The rearrangement uses TRBV30 and TRBJ2-7, with 7 bases that match TRBD1. With 1 base clipped from V and 3 bases from J, the junction kept 0 bases outside the gene matches. Germline assignment: CDR1 GTSNPN and CDR2 SVGIG (reference sequence). The CDR3 is made up of 12 amino acids. CDR3 protein: CAWSDRGYEQYF. CDR3 sequence (DNA): TGTGCCTGGAGTGACAGGGGCTACGAGCAGTACTTC.

V and J are TRBV11-2 and TRBJ2-5; 9 bases fit TRBD2. Germline V gives CDR1 SGHAT, CDR2 FQNNGV. The CDR3 loop spans 14 amino acids. V dropped 5 bases and J dropped 5; count of bases not matched to a gene: 6. CDR3: CASSPSSGSETQYF. CDR3 bases: TGTGCCAGCAGCCCTAGTAGCGGGAGTGAGACCCAGTACTTC. Drawing the rest from reference TRBV11-2 and TRBJ2-5, the complete variable domain is EAGVAQSPRYKIIEKRQSVAFWCNPISGHATLYWYQQILGQGPKLLIQFQNNGVVDDSQLPKDRFSAERLKGVDSTLKIQPAKLEDSAVYLCASSPSSGSETQYFGPGTRLLVL.

The gene calls are TRBV30 and TRBJ1-3; no firm D call. The CDR3 is 14 amino acids. V was pared by 5 bases and J by 4 bases, with 15 bases between. CDR1 and CDR2 from the germline V gene are GTSNPN and SVGIG (reference sequence). In nucleotides, the CDR3 is TGTGCCTGGGCCGGGCACTCTTGGGGAAACACCATATATTTT. Protein product: CAWAGHSWGNTIYF.

Turning to this clone: Other DNA sequences of this sample code for an identical CDR3. V gene TRBV27 combines with J gene TRBJ1-1; D ambiguous. The CDR3 has 13 amino acids. Germline CDR1 is MNHEY and CDR2 is SMNVEV (reference sequence). V shed 3 bases and J shed 1 base, with 6 bases lying between them. Here the CDR3 reads CASSFRGNTEAFF. The CDR3 coding sequence is TGTGCCAGCAGTTTTCGGGGGAACACTGAAGCTTTCTTT.

V and J are TRBV30 and TRBJ2-1; no definite D call. Trimming cost V 0 bases and J 0 bases, with 9 bases left between them. This CDR3 has 15 residues. Germline CDR1 reads GTSNPN; CDR2 reads SVGIG (reference sequence). The CDR3 nucleotides read TGTGCCTGGAGTGTAGACTGGGTCTCCTACAATGAGCAGTTCTTC. It yields the protein CAWSVDWVSYNEQFF.

DNA of the CDR3: TGTGCCAGCAGCTTGGTCGGGGGGACCCAGTACTTC. Translated, it gives CASSLVGGTQYF. This chain connects TRBV5-6 to TRBJ2-5, with D tentatively TRBD2 (6 bases). Looked up from germline, CDR1 is SGHDT and CDR2 is YYEEEE. Trimming removed 0 bases at V and 7 bases at J, with 7 bases between. The CDR3 has 12 amino acids.

This clone was detected a few times. This chain connects TRBV11-2 to TRBJ2-4, with 9 bases lining up with TRBD1. This CDR3 has 13 amino acids. Trimming cost V 4 bases and J 5 bases; bases outside gene matches: 0. CDR1 SGHAT and CDR2 FQNNGV come from the germline V gene. The CDR3 region is CASSWTGENIQYF. CDR3 coding DNA: TGTGCCAGCAGCTGGACAGGGGAAAACATTCAGTACTTC.

The chain carries TRBV28 and TRBJ2-5; the D gene is possibly TRBD2 (6 bases). Trimming left V 2 bases short and J 6 bases short, with 13 bases between. Germline CDR1 is MDHEN and CDR2 is SYDVKM. CDR3 length equals 14 residues. The CDR3 spells CASSLIPRGKTQYF. CDR3 in DNA: TGTGCCAGCAGTTTAATCCCCCGCGGGAAGACCCAGTACTTC.

This sequence joins TRBV5-4 and TRBJ2-6; TRBD2 matches at 8 bases. The CDR3 is 17 residues long. Germline CDR1 SGHNT, CDR2 YYREEE (reference sequence). The ends lost 3 bases at V and 1 base at J; junction bases unmatched: 6. The CDR3 sequence: CASSSGLARSGANVLTF. As DNA, the CDR3 is TGTGCCAGCAGCTCAGGACTAGCTAGGTCTGGGGCCAACGTCCTGACTTTC.

The chain combines TRBV11-2 with TRBJ1-4; TRBD1 is a possible D gene (5 bases). V lost 5 bases, J lost 7 bases, and 20 bases lay in between. The CDR3 loop spans 16 amino acids. Per the germline V gene, CDR1 is SGHAT and CDR2 is FQNNGV. The CDR3 is CASSKGLRPEGEKLFF. The CDR3 region has the DNA TGTGCCAGCAGCAAGGGACTCCGGCCCGAGGGTGAAAAACTGTTTTTT.

This clone was seen a handful of times. This chain uses TRBV7-3 with TRBJ2-5; D may be TRBD1 (5 bases). The ends were cut back, 3 bases at V and 4 bases at J, with 15 bases in the middle. The germline CDR1 and CDR2 sequences are SGHTA and FQGTGA. CDR3 length equals 15 residues. In DNA form, the CDR3 reads TGTGCCAGCAGCTTGAACCCAGGGTTAACAGAGACCCAGTACTTC. It yields the protein CASSLNPGLTETQYF.

CDR3 coding DNA: TGCAGCGTCACACAGGGGACACCCTACGAGCAGTACTTC. It codes for CSVTQGTPYEQYF. The V gene is TRBV29-1, the J gene TRBJ2-7; 7 bases fit TRBD1. After removal of 6 bases from V and 2 bases from J, the junction contained 7 bases not matched to a gene. The CDR3 runs to 13 residues. From germline, CDR1 is SQVTM and CDR2 ANQGSEA.

This rearrangement joins TRBV29-1 to TRBJ1-1; D is uncertain. This CDR3 contains 13 residues. Germline CDR1 reads SQVTM; CDR2 reads ANQGSEA. The V gene lost 3 bases and the J gene lost 4 bases, with 12 bases spanning the gap. The CDR3 sequence is CSVDTGRSTEAFF. In nucleotides, the CDR3 is TGCAGCGTTGATACCGGTAGGAGCACTGAAGCTTTCTTT.